The rows below give T cell receptor beta chains drawn from one sample of a study of T cell responses to AZD1222 COVID-19 vaccine. Assay: immunoSEQ multiplex PCR; the TCRdb copy retains only in-frame clones and omits some. Among some 170,000 clones listed, just under 95% were seen once. This sample comprised peripheral blood, obtained on day 0 of AZD1222 vaccination. These TCRs come from an adult in good health. The CDR3 runs from the conserved cysteine through the conserved F or W. D genes are given only for firm matches. Clone sizes are given selectively: once, few, many, or a class where the clone is expanded.

clone_size j_call cdr3_length v_call d_call cdr3_aa cdr3_nt
. TRBJ1-4 12 TRBV30 . CAWTPTNEKLFF TGTGCCTGGACACCAACTAATGAAAAACTGTTTTTT
. TRBJ1-2 15 TRBV16 . CASSQGTRLLGGYTF TGTGCCAGCAGCCAAGGGACTCGTCTTCTGGGTGGCTACACCTTC
. TRBJ1-2 12 TRBV15 . CATSRDKYGYTF TGTGCCACCAGCAGAGATAAATATGGCTACACCTTC
. TRBJ1-5 16 TRBV5-6 TRBD1 CASSRIGAGGRQPQHF TGTGCCAGCAGTCGGATAGGGGCAGGGGGCCGTCAGCCCCAGCATTTT
. TRBJ1-6 14 TRBV28 . CASSPGTRNSPLHF TGTGCCAGCAGCCCCGGGACGAGGAATTCACCCCTCCACTTT
once TRBJ2-5 13 TRBV18 . CASSPLAQETQYF TGTGCCAGCTCACCGCTAGCGCAAGAGACCCAGTACTTC
. TRBJ1-1 17 TRBV10-2 . CASSGGRTSTGSSEAFF TGCGCCAGCAGTGGCGGAAGGACTTCCACCGGGAGCTCTGAAGCTTTCTTT
. TRBJ2-7 15 TRBV28 TRBD2 CASSGKRGSPYEQYF TGTGCCAGCAGCGGGAAGCGGGGTTCACCCTACGAGCAGTACTTC
. TRBJ1-5 19 TRBV30 TRBD1 CAWSGRRTGGRESNQPQHF TGTGCCTGGAGTGGGAGGCGGACAGGGGGCCGGGAGAGCAATCAGCCCCAGCATTTT
. TRBJ1-2 14 TRBV3-1/TRBV3-2 TRBD1 CASSRTGPNYGYTF TGTGCCAGCAGCCGGACAGGGCCTAACTATGGCTACACCTTC
. TRBJ2-3 12 TRBV30 . CAWSGPTDTQYF TGTGCCTGGAGTGGCCCCACAGATACGCAGTATTTT
. TRBJ1-1 14 TRBV5-1 . CASSLGEEGTEAFF TGCGCCAGCAGCCTGGGCGAGGAAGGGACTGAAGCTTTCTTT
. TRBJ1-1 17 TRBV5-8 TRBD1 CASSLGPRGQGATEAFF TGTGCCAGCAGCTTGGGCCCCCGTGGGCAGGGGGCCACTGAAGCTTTCTTT
. TRBJ2-5 15 TRBV7-6 TRBD2 CASSLARTSGGTQYF TGTGCCAGCAGCTTAGCAAGGACTAGCGGGGGGACCCAGTACTTC
. TRBJ2-3 16 TRBV7-3 . CASSDPGSGGADTQYF TGTGCCAGCAGCGACCCGGGGAGTGGGGGCGCAGATACGCAGTATTTT
. TRBJ2-7 13 TRBV28 TRBD1 CASGKQGTYEQYF TGTGCCAGCGGTAAACAGGGGACCTACGAGCAGTACTTC
once TRBJ2-1 17 TRBV18 TRBD2 CASSPGARGGAYNEQFF TGTGCCAGCTCACCAGGGGCCCGCGGGGGGGCCTACAATGAGCAGTTCTTC
. TRBJ1-5 14 TRBV2 . CASSGDRRNQPQHF TGTGCCAGCAGTGGTGACAGGAGGAATCAGCCCCAGCATTTT
. TRBJ1-2 13 TRBV6-5 . CASSYRPIYGYTF TGTGCCAGCAGTTACCGTCCGATCTATGGCTACACCTTC
. TRBJ1-2 14 TRBV6-5 . CASVLTGPYYGYTF TGTGCCAGCGTTTTGACAGGCCCCTACTATGGCTACACCTTC
. TRBJ2-5 13 TRBV5-6 TRBD1 CASSRDRGETQYF TGTGCCAGCAGCAGAGACAGGGGCGAGACCCAGTACTTC
few TRBJ2-7 16 TRBV15 . CATSRAADRSAYEQYF TGTGCCACCAGCAGAGCAGCGGACAGATCAGCCTACGAGCAGTACTTC
. TRBJ1-2 15 TRBV4-1 . CASSQDSTVNYGYTF TGCGCCAGCAGCCAAGATTCTACAGTAAACTATGGCTACACCTTC
. TRBJ1-5 13 TRBV5-5 . CASSLTPNQPQHF TGTGCCAGCAGCTTGACCCCCAATCAGCCCCAGCATTTT
. TRBJ1-1 15 TRBV6-5 TRBD1 CASSFSGQGATEAFF TGTGCCAGCAGTTTCTCAGGACAGGGCGCCACTGAAGCTTTCTTT
. TRBJ1-1 14 TRBV10-3 . CAISVERMNTEAFF TGTGCCATCAGTGTGGAACGGATGAACACTGAAGCTTTCTTT
. TRBJ1-6 14 TRBV5-4 . CASSLDLQHSPLHF TGTGCCAGCAGCTTGGACCTACAGCATTCACCCCTCCACTTT
. TRBJ2-1 15 TRBV6-5 TRBD1 CASIRDRANGVEQFF TGTGCCAGCATCCGCGACAGGGCCAACGGGGTTGAGCAGTTCTTC
. TRBJ2-3 16 TRBV4-1 TRBD2 CASSQVQGLGTDTQYF TGCGCCAGCAGCCAAGTGCAGGGACTAGGCACAGATACGCAGTATTTT
. TRBJ1-1 13 TRBV12-3/TRBV12-4 . CASSPRTATEAFF TGTGCCAGCAGTCCCAGGACAGCCACTGAAGCTTTCTTT
. TRBJ2-3 15 TRBV2 . CASSTGPGGTDTQYF TGTGCCAGCAGCACCGGGCCGGGAGGCACAGATACGCAGTATTTT
. TRBJ1-6 14 TRBV5-1 . CAGSCPGVYSPLHF TGCGCCGGCAGCTGCCCGGGGGTTTATTCACCCCTCCACTTT
. TRBJ2-7 15 TRBV5-1 . CASSLVLQGIYEQYF TGCGCCAGCAGCTTGGTGTTACAAGGGATCTACGAGCAGTACTTC
few TRBJ1-5 15 TRBV10-1 . CASSDDRTINQPQHF TGCGCCAGCAGTGACGACAGGACGATCAATCAGCCCCAGCATTTT
. TRBJ2-1 15 TRBV4-1 . CASSQDRPPYNEQFF TGCGCCAGCAGCCAAGATCGACCCCCCTACAATGAGCAGTTCTTC
. TRBJ2-2 15 TRBV7-9 TRBD1 CASRRQGHGTGELFF TGTGCCAGCAGACGACAGGGACATGGCACCGGGGAGCTGTTTTTT
. TRBJ2-3 16 TRBV13 . CASSLGGGTGTDTQYF TGTGCCAGCAGCTTAGGCGGGGGGACAGGCACAGATACGCAGTATTTT
. TRBJ1-5 20 TRBV6-1 . CASSERRGRGSGDSNQPQHF TGTGCCAGCAGTGAACGTCGCGGCAGGGGATCTGGAGATAGCAATCAGCCCCAGCATTTT
few TRBJ1-5 16 TRBV7-2 . CASSLASRNSNQPQHF TGTGCCAGCAGCTTGGCGAGCAGGAATAGCAATCAGCCCCAGCATTTT
. TRBJ2-3 14 TRBV27 . CASNKLPSTDTQYF TGTGCCAGCAATAAACTCCCAAGCACAGATACGCAGTATTTT
. TRBJ2-3 15 TRBV6-5 . CASSNSGARTDTQYF TGTGCCAGCAGCAATTCCGGGGCACGCACAGATACGCAGTATTTT
. TRBJ1-1 12 TRBV7-9 . CASSLIGSEAFF TGTGCCAGCAGCTTAATAGGGTCAGAAGCTTTCTTT
. TRBJ2-5 13 TRBV19 . CASSRGLVETQYF TGTGCCAGTAGTAGAGGACTGGTCGAGACCCAGTACTTC
once TRBJ1-2 14 TRBV29-1 . CSVEDQQGMIGYTF TGCAGCGTTGAAGATCAGCAGGGGATGATTGGCTACACCTTC